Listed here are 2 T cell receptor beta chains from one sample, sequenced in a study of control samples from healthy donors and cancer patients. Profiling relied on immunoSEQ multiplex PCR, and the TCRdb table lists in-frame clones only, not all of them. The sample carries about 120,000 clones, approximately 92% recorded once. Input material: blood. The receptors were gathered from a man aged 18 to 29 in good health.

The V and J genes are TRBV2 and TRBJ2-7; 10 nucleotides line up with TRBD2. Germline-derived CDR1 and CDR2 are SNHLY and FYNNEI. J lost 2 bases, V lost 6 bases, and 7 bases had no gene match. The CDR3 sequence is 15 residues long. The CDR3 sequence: CASRQGTSVAYEQYF. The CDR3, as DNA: TGTGCCAGCAGACAAGGGACTAGCGTAGCCTACGAGCAGTACTTC.

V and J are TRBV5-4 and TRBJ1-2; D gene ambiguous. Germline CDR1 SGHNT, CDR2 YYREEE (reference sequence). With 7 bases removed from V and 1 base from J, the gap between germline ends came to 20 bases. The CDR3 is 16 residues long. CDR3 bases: TGTGCCAGCGGCACTTTTAGTACCGTTTATAACTATGGCTACACCTTC. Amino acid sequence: CASGTFSTVYNYGYTF.